This entry lists 25 T cell receptor beta chains sequenced from one sample in a study of human T cells and chemical hapten exposure. The total RNA was obtained from whole blood that was not fractionated. TCRdb reprocessed the 5' RACE reads via MiXCR and lists one record per CDR3 protein. Counted here are about 81,000 distinct CDR3 sequences, 7.7% occurring once; the ten biggest clones make up about 2.2%. These receptors originate from a male donor in good health.

The CDR3 is CASSQAYDQGFQPQHF. CDR3 sequence (DNA): TGCGCCAGCAGCCAAGCCTACGATCAGGGATTCCAGCCCCAGCATTTT. The chain uses TRBV4-3 and TRBJ1-5; possible D gene TRBD1, 5 bases. Germline CDR1 is LGHNA and CDR2 is YSLEER. The CDR3 extends over 16 amino acids. V was cut by 1 base and J by 7 bases, with 17 bases left in between.

This clonotype occurred a few times. The chain recombines TRBV6-2 or TRBV6-3 with TRBJ1-1, with D hard to call. Germline V gene lookup returns CDR1 MNHEY and CDR2 SVGEGT. The V end lost 0 bases, the J end lost 7 bases, and 6 bases lay between the germline ends. The CDR3 has 12 residues. In DNA form, the CDR3 reads TGTGCCAGCAGTTACTCCTGGCGTGAAGCTTTCTTT. It translates to CASSYSWREAFF.

This clonotype was recorded at least ten times. The chain employs TRBV5-8 and TRBJ2-7; D remains unclear. The CDR3 totals 11 residues. The V gene's germline CDR1 is SGHTS and CDR2 YDEGEE. Trimming left V 6 bases short and J 2 bases short, with 6 bases between. The CDR3 loop reads CASTNTYEQYF. The CDR3 DNA is TGTGCCAGCACCAACACCTACGAGCAGTACTTC.

The sample holds a few counts of this clonotype. The chain has TRBV6-2 or TRBV6-3 and TRBJ2-2; the match to TRBD1 covers 7 bases. Germline V CDR1 and CDR2: MNHEY, SVGEGT. V dropped 5 bases and J dropped 0; count of bases not matched to a gene: 9. The CDR3 is 17 residues long. The CDR3 is CASSDTHRGPNTGELFF. CDR3 DNA sequence: TGTGCCAGCAGTGACACTCACAGGGGTCCGAACACCGGGGAGCTGTTTTTT.

The sample holds a few counts of this clonotype. The chain recombines TRBV10-3 with TRBJ2-3; D possibly corresponds to TRBD1 (6 bases). Germline V gene sequence: CDR1 ENHRY, CDR2 SYGVKD. The CDR3 runs 14 residues. V lost 0 bases, J lost 8 bases, and 12 bases lay in between. CDR3 bases: TGTGCCATCAGTGAGTCGCACGAAGGGGGTACGCAGTATTTT. Translating it yields CAISESHEGGTQYF.

J is TRBJ2-3 and V is TRBV7-9; 14 bases line up with TRBD2. Germline V gene data show CDR1 as SEHNR and CDR2 as FQNEAQ (reference sequence). The CDR3 totals 17 residues. V dropped 4 bases and J dropped 2; count of bases not matched to a gene: 5. The CDR3 loop reads CASSSGTSGGHTDTQYF. The CDR3 DNA reads as TGTGCCAGCAGCTCCGGGACTAGCGGGGGCCACACAGATACGCAGTATTTT.

This clonotype was counted at least ten times. The chain has TRBV5-1 and TRBJ2-5; D is possibly TRBD1 (5 bases). The CDR3 covers 14 residues. V was shortened by 0 bases and J by 5 bases, with 11 bases between the two germline ends. Germline loops: CDR1 SGHRS, CDR2 YFSETQ. The CDR3 DNA sequence: TGCGCCAGCAGCTTGGAACAGGCAGGGGAGACCCAGTACTTC. Amino acid sequence: CASSLEQAGETQYF.

This clonotype came up many times. The chain links TRBV7-9 to TRBJ2-1; no firm D call. CDR1 and CDR2 from the germline V gene are SEHNR and FQNEAQ (reference sequence). CDR3 length: 14 residues. Trimming took 4 bases from V and 5 from J, leaving 12 bases between them. The chain's CDR3 is CASSYLDANNEQFF. The CDR3 nucleotides are TGTGCCAGCAGCTACCTTGACGCCAACAATGAGCAGTTCTTC.

This clonotype has at least ten counts. This rearrangement joins TRBV5-4 to TRBJ2-3; a possible D gene is TRBD1 (5 bases). Germline lookup yields CDR1 SGHNT and CDR2 YYREEE (reference sequence). V shed 0 bases and J shed 4 bases, with 9 bases lying between them. The CDR3 spans 14 residues. The CDR3 loop reads CASSLEIGADTQYF. In DNA form, the CDR3 reads TGTGCCAGCAGCTTGGAAATAGGGGCAGATACGCAGTATTTT.

The sample holds a few counts of this clonotype. The chain is built from TRBV12-3 or TRBV12-4 and TRBJ1-2; the D gene is possibly TRBD1 (5 bases). V was cut by 3 bases and J by 1 base, with 18 bases left in between. This CDR3 contains 17 residues. The DNA for the CDR3 is TGTGCCAGCAGTTTGCGTCGGCAGGGAGTAAGTAACTATGGCTACACCTTC. Amino acids: CASSLRRQGVSNYGYTF.

In this sample, this clonotype turned up many times. J is TRBJ1-1 and V is TRBV12-3 or TRBV12-4; D may be TRBD1 (5 bases). The V and J ends lost 6 bases and 10 bases respectively, with 15 bases between them. The CDR3 is made up of 12 amino acids. The CDR3 DNA reads TGTGCCAGCAGGGACCACAGGACCAGAGCTTTCTTT. Translated: CASRDHRTRAFF.

This clonotype turned up a few times. The chain joins TRBV29-1 to TRBJ1-1; the D gene is possibly TRBD1 (5 bases). Trimming pared 6 bases from V and 1 base from J, leaving 9 bases between. CDR1 SQVTM and CDR2 ANQGSEA come from the germline V gene. The CDR3 sequence is 12 residues long. The CDR3 nucleotides are TGCAGCGTCGGCAGGGCGAACACTGAAGCTTTCTTT. It specifies CSVGRANTEAFF.

This clonotype came up a few times. The CDR3 sequence is CASSSRGWDTQYF. For the CDR3, the DNA is TGTGCCAGCAGTTCGAGGGGCTGGGATACGCAGTATTTT. V is TRBV6-5 and J is TRBJ2-3; D is possibly TRBD1 or TRBD2 (5 bases each). This CDR3 has 13 residues. V lost 4 bases to trimming and J lost 6 bases, with 11 bases between them. CDR1 and CDR2 (germline): MNHEY, SVGAGI.

This clonotype was observed a few times. The gene calls are TRBV13 and TRBJ2-1; D possibly corresponds to TRBD1 (5 bases). This CDR3 is 16 amino acids long. Germline CDR1 is PRHDT and CDR2 is FYEKMQ (reference sequence). Trimming shortened V by 6 bases and J by 0 bases, and 15 bases separated the two germline ends. DNA for the CDR3: TGTGCCAGCAGTGGCAGGGCTAGAAGCTCCTACAATGAGCAGTTCTTC. It yields the protein CASSGRARSSYNEQFF.

This clonotype came up many times. The chain recombines TRBV11-2 with TRBJ1-1; the D is unclear. Trimming cost V 5 bases and J 12 bases, with 13 bases left between them. Germline CDR1 reads SGHAT; CDR2 reads FQNNGV. CDR3 size: 11 residues. CDR3 DNA: TGTGCCAGCAGCCCTCTCTTAGGGACTTTCTTT. Encoded protein: CASSPLLGTFF.

This clonotype was found many times. This chain joins TRBV6-5 and TRBJ2-3; 7 nucleotides align to TRBD2. J gave up 0 bases and V 2 bases, and 14 bases lay outside the gene matches. The CDR3 has 19 amino acids. Germline V CDR1 and CDR2: MNHEY, SVGAGI. The CDR3 protein is CASSYPNPVTSFSTDTQYF. The CDR3 nucleotides are TGTGCCAGCAGTTACCCCAATCCCGTGACTAGCTTTAGCACAGATACGCAGTATTTT.

This clonotype was seen a few times. The rearrangement joins TRBV7-3 to TRBJ2-1, with 7 bases lining up with TRBD1. CDR3 length: 13 residues. Germline V gene data show CDR1 as SGHTA and CDR2 as FQGTGA. The V segment lost 4 bases and the J segment 7 bases; nucleotides outside the gene matches: 4. The CDR3 sequence: CASSSTGWNEQFF. CDR3 coding DNA: TGTGCCAGCAGCTCGACAGGGTGGAATGAGCAGTTCTTC.

Ten or more counts support this clonotype. V gene TRBV27 combines with J gene TRBJ2-3; 16 positions match TRBD2. The germline gives CDR1 MNHEY, CDR2 SMNVEV (reference sequence). Trimming took 0 bases from V and 4 from J; bases not matched to a gene: 4. The length of the CDR3 is 18 residues. CDR3 protein: CASSLSGTSGRAADTQYF. For the CDR3, the DNA is TGTGCCAGCAGTTTATCGGGGACTAGCGGGAGGGCCGCAGATACGCAGTATTTT.

The chain combines TRBV7-2 with TRBJ2-7; D uncertain. Trimming left V 1 base short and J 0 bases short, with 7 bases between. Germline V gene sequence: CDR1 SGHTA, CDR2 FQGNSA. The CDR3 spans 14 residues. CDR3 residues: CASSLEGISYEQYF. As DNA, the CDR3 is TGTGCCAGCAGCTTAGAAGGAATCTCCTACGAGCAGTACTTC.

V and J are TRBV3-1 and TRBJ2-1; D is perhaps TRBD1 or TRBD2 (5 bases each). CDR1 LGHDT and CDR2 YNNKEL come from the germline V gene (reference sequence). The CDR3 contains 13 residues. V shed 8 bases and J shed 7 bases, with 15 bases lying between them. CDR3 in DNA: TGTGCCAGCCGCTCCCCCGGGACGAATGAGCAGTTCTTC. Its translation is CASRSPGTNEQFF.

The chain joins TRBV2 to TRBJ2-1, with no clear D. The V gene lost 1 base and the J gene lost 1 base, with 8 bases spanning the gap. The CDR3 is 15 residues long. The V gene's germline CDR1 is SNHLY and CDR2 FYNNEI. This CDR3 is CASSEGPQSYNEQFF. The CDR3 coding sequence is TGTGCCAGCAGTGAAGGACCCCAGTCCTACAATGAGCAGTTCTTC.

This clonotype was observed at least ten times. The rearrangement joins TRBV12-3 or TRBV12-4 to TRBJ2-3, with D perhaps matching TRBD1 (6 bases). CDR3 length: 13 residues. V lost 4 bases and J lost 8, with 13 bases in between. CDR3 amino acids: CASSSRIRGTQYF. The CDR3 DNA is TGTGCCAGCAGTTCCCGTATCAGGGGTACGCAGTATTTT.

The rearrangement links TRBV29-1 to TRBJ2-5, with TRBD2 matching over 14 bases. Trimming removed 5 bases from V and 5 bases from J; junction bases left unmatched: 4. CDR1 is SQVTM, CDR2 ANQGSEA, per germline. The CDR3 extends over 14 amino acids. The CDR3 region has the DNA TGCAGCGTTAGGGGACTAGCGGGAGTGGAGACCCAGTACTTC. It codes for CSVRGLAGVETQYF.

This clonotype has just a few counts. The rearrangement joins TRBV12-3 or TRBV12-4 to TRBJ2-1, with D perhaps matching TRBD1 (6 bases). The CDR3 has 15 residues. V lost 7 bases, J lost 5 bases, and 18 bases lay in between. The CDR3 protein is CASTSWGWTDNEQFF. The CDR3 nucleotides are TGTGCCAGCACCTCATGGGGGTGGACAGACAATGAGCAGTTCTTC.

This clonotype was counted only a few times. This chain links TRBV6-6 with TRBJ2-3; D remains unclear. V was shortened by 6 bases and J by 3 bases, with 10 bases between the two germline ends. Germline lookup yields CDR1 MNHNY and CDR2 SVGAGI (reference sequence). The CDR3 is 13 residues long. The CDR3 is CASRRPGTDTQYF. As DNA, the CDR3 is TGTGCCAGCAGACGCCCGGGTACAGATACGCAGTATTTT.